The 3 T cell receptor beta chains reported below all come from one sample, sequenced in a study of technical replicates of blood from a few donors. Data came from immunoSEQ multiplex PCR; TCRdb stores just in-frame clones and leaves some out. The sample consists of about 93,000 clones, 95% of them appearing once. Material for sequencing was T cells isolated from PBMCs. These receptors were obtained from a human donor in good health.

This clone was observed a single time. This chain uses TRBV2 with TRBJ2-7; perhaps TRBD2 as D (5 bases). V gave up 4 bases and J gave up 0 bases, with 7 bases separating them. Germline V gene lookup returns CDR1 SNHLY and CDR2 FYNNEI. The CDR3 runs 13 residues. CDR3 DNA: TGTGCCAGCAGTGGGAGGACCTCCTACGAGCAGTACTTC. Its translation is CASSGRTSYEQYF.

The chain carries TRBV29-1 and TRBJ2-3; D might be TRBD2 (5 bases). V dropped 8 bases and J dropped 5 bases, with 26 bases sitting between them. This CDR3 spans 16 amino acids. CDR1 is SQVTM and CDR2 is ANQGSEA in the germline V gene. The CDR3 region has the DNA TGCAGCACCCGAGTGTGGGAGAATAATAAGGGAGATACGCAGTATTTT. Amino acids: CSTRVWENNKGDTQYF.

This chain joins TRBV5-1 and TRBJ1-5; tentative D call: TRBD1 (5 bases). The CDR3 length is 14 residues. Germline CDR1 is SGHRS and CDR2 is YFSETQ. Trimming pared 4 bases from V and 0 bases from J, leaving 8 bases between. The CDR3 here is CASSVDSSNQPQHF. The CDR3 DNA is TGCGCCAGCAGCGTAGACAGTAGCAATCAGCCCCAGCATTTT. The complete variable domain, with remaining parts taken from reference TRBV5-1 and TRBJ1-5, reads KAGVTQTPRYLIKTRGQQVTLSCSPISGHRSVSWYQQTPGQGLQFLFEYFSETQRNKGNFPGRFSGRQFSNSRSEMNVSTLELGDSALYLCASSVDSSNQPQHFGDGTRLSIL.